Detailed here is one TCR beta chain. This specimen comes from a study of blood T cell repertoires in COVID-19. Per the original data handling: Amplified reference gene primers provided the basis for estimating nucleated cell counts. The repertoire was sequenced with immunoSEQ multiplex PCR; TCRdb's copy has only in-frame clones and lacks some. Clone size and V and J calls were adopted from that table, with D and trimming inferred from the DNA. The table includes 150,000 to 200,000 clones, approximately 88% detected once. The V gene lost 4 bases and the J gene lost 2 bases, with 14 bases spanning the gap. The length of the CDR3 is 15 residues. Germline V gene data show CDR1 as MGHRA and CDR2 as YSYEKL.

J is TRBJ2-5 and V is TRBV4-1, with a tentative D call TRBD2 (6 bases). Material for sequencing was peripheral blood. The TCR sequence derives from a woman of 80 years or more with active or convalescent COVID-19. In DNA, the CDR3 is TGCGCCAGCAGCCCAGGTCAGGCGGGACAAGAGACCCAGTACTTC. It specifies CASSPGQAGQETQYF.